The T cell receptor (beta chain) described here comes from a study of T cell repertoires in cytomegalovirus infection. Study overall: Based on public TCR beta signatures, there were indications of CMV infection and of a matching HLA type.

There are 16 residues in the CDR3. In germline, CDR1 is MNHNS, CDR2 SASEGT. After removal of 6 bases from V and 3 bases from J, the junction contained 11 bases not matched to a gene. This clonotype showed up many times. The antigen remains undetermined. MiXCR, applied by TCRdb to the reads, yields one record per CDR3 protein. Altogether 400,000 to 550,000 distinct CDR3 sequences are present, 10% to 12% being singletons, with the ten largest covering roughly 10%. Study-wide points: CMV-specific TCR beta clonotypes restricted by HLA-C were the ones dominating the ex vivo response. Carriers of CMV plus the relevant HLA were identified by cumulative public TCR beta family frequency.

This chain uses TRBV6-1 with TRBJ1-3, with 7 bases matching TRBD1. The receptor was derived from a human donor in good health (CMV status not recorded). Some clones in this sample may be carry-over from other donors' samples. The sequencing input was PBMCs. This CDR3 reads CASSGALGQLGNTIYF. DNA of the CDR3: TGTGCCAGCAGCGGAGCGCTGGGACAGCTTGGAAACACCATATATTTT.